This T cell receptor beta chain is from a study of CXCR3-negative and CXCR3-positive naive CD8 T cells. Overall study context: Total TRB output reached 130 million or so reads, about 1.5 +/- 0.3 million per library. Findings of the study overall: Across naive subsets, surface CD5 expression was comparable, and TCR strength was inferred from properties of the TRB CDR3.

CD45RO-CCR7+CD27+CD95- expression identified naive CD8+ T cells. This CDR3 spans 17 amino acids. Of note for this clonotype: Its target is not known.

The TRB libraries of cDNA were built by UMI-labeled 5' RACE. TCRdb reanalyzed the 5' RACE reads, giving one entry per CDR3 protein sequence and no DNA. This listing includes fewer than 50,000 distinct CDR3 sequences. The receptor was derived from a human donor in good health. Some clones in this sample may be carry-over from other donors' samples. The V gene is TRBV12-3 or TRBV12-4, the J gene TRBJ2-7; the D call from TCRdb, TRBD2, cannot be confirmed without DNA. Specimen: naive CXCR3- CD8+ T cells from blood. Subset defined: CD45RO-CCR7+CD27+CD95- naive CD8+ T cells lacking CXCR3 (TNR3-). This CDR3 reads CASSLGGSIPLAYEQYF.